This T cell receptor (beta chain) was sequenced during a study of cytomegalovirus exposure and HLA in healthy donors (dated by TCRdb to about 2017). For the wider study: According to an earlier analysis of 587 of the donors, 150 million to 200 million T cells yielded roughly 100 million unique TCR beta sequences and 250 to 350 Gb of sequence data. The study combined high-throughput TCR immunosequencing, statistical association of individual TCRs with disease status, and machine learning to predict cytomegalovirus infection status. Of the 300 to 500 genotyped donors, less than 90% were placed in the genetic ancestry cluster associated with self-reported Caucasian donors. The study aimed to test whether cataloging public T cell receptors could reveal signatures of past pathogen exposure. Class I and class II HLA loci were covered by the typing at four-digit resolution. On average, about 240,000 unique TCR beta nucleotide sequences were sequenced per donor among 350 to 400 genotyped donors of the cohort, with roughly 18% of those sequences being non-productive. About 300 gigabases of sequencing data and tens of millions of unique TCR sequences were included in an early release covering under 650 HLA-typed donors. The study profiled the T cell repertoires of about 720 subjects by immunosequencing and related them to cytomegalovirus serostatus. A later analysis re-examined previously published TCR beta repertoires from just over 650 donors and added high-resolution HLA genotyping to investigate patterns of TCR occurrence. Four to six DR-DQ haplotypes were handled as single units for association and clustering, since linkage in the cohort was strong. An earlier analysis of nearly 600 of the donors applied high-throughput TCR beta sequencing to assess whether each TCR beta V gene segment acted as functional or pseudogenic. Rather than using new phenotypic data, the later analysis identified candidate immune exposures from TCR beta sequences and from how often those sequences occurred across donors. In addition to the first cohort of roughly 670 subjects, a separate validation cohort of 130 or so different subjects was used. Every discovery cohort repertoire had been produced on one sequencing platform. Genome-wide SNP genotypes for about 55% of the 666 donors were used in a later genetic analysis, which treated that subset as a discovery cohort. Typing coverage differed by locus: A, B, C, DRB1 and DQB1 were typed in roughly 620-630 donors, DQA1 in roughly 510, DPA1 in some 600, and DPB1 in approximately 450. Donor age, sex, ethnicity and CMV serostatus were compiled alongside the repertoire data.

The CDR3 starts with the cysteine, ends with the phenylalanine, and has 11 residues. Only the CDR3 DNA is retained, 33 bases long and in frame from the first base. Trimming at the junction amounts to 2 bases on V and 4 bases on J, and the germline ends lie 5 bases apart. The CDR1 and CDR2 encoded by the germline V gene (reference sequence) are GTSNPN and SVGIG. The cohort was made up of approximately 700 healthy bone marrow donors. All cohort members were sampled while nominally healthy, although unrecorded immune exposures were likely present. The donor tested CMV seronegative and was one of the 352 seronegative cohort members. Each donor provided a peripheral blood sample, and peripheral blood mononuclear cells were used for TCR beta sequencing. Genomic DNA extraction from the blood cell samples was performed with the Qiagen DNeasy Blood Extraction Kit. On this clone itself: It has no known antigen specificity. The sample holds no much larger clone one base away, and base qualities are not on file.

Library creation used the immunoSEQ multiplex PCR assay. For the multiplex PCR, a mixture combining 60 forward primers for TCR Vbeta segments and 13 reverse primers for TCR Jbeta segments was used. A multiplex PCR assay on genomic DNA amplified the CDR3 region of rearranged TCR beta genes. On the Illumina HiSeq System, the amplified TCR beta libraries were sequenced as 87-base-pair reads. Per the authors' processing: A later analysis counted about 76 million unique TCR beta chains across the 550 to 750 repertoires, and roughly 11 million of these chains were shared by at least two donors. Raw reads were error-corrected and collapsed into unique sequences with a nearest-neighbor algorithm that merged closely related sequences to remove PCR and sequencing errors. Alignment of CDR3 sequences to IMGT reference sequences was used to assign V, D and J gene segments. For a sequence to be retained, a match of at least six nucleotides was required to both a V gene segment and a J gene segment. A rearrangement counted as productive if the CDR3 had no stop codons and remained in frame with V and J, and every other rearrangement counted as non-productive. Following IMGT convention, CDR3 was defined as the stretch from the second conserved V-encoded cysteine to the conserved J-encoded phenylalanine. Sequences without an unambiguous match to a single V gene segment were excluded from the earlier analysis of about 630 of the donors. In an earlier analysis of roughly 600 of the donors, a V segment was called functional when productive rearrangements were above 56.7%, and segregating when the standard deviation between donors exceeded 5%. A statistical classification framework was developed to diagnose cytomegalovirus status using the catalog of TCR beta chain sequences. A later analysis assigned V and J genes by comparing TCR nucleotide sequences with IMGT/GENE-DB human TR gene sequences. Using the TCRdist pipeline, a later analysis assigned CDR3 sequences along with most-parsimonious VDJ recombination scenarios. In a later analysis, each TCR beta chain was defined by its CDR3 amino acid sequence together with its V-gene family, and reads lacking a unique V-gene family were excluded. In a later analysis, approximately 590 highly shared, low-generation-probability nucleotide sequences were removed to address suspected cross-contamination and a sequencing artifact. In a later analysis, a clonal expansion index was calculated for each public chain from normalized within-repertoire ranks of inferred template counts. In a later analysis, generation probabilities were computed with a VDJ recombination model fitted to out-of-frame rearrangements, and the resulting probabilities were checked against IGoR. In a later analysis, TCR-TCR, TCR-HLA and TCR-CMV co-occurrence was scored with hypergeometric tests, and a repertoire-size bias correction was applied to TCR pairs. To estimate false discovery rates, a later analysis permuted the HLA or CMV assignments 20 times. In a later analysis, co-occurring TCRs were grouped with DBSCAN, and TCRdist sequence similarity was added when clustering was performed within HLA-allele-positive subsets. For co-occurrence clustering, repertoires with fewer than 30,000 or more than 120,000 public chains were excluded, along with five repertoires with anomalous nucleotide sharing. TCRdb mirrors the immuneACCESS table, restricted to in-frame sequences. Some clones are absent from its copies; in checked studies, under half trace to an unresolved V gene, and the reason for the others is unknown. Clone size and V and J calls were adopted from that table, with D and trimming inferred from the DNA. The sample records around 220,000 clones, roughly 80% of which are singletons. The ten biggest clones cover under 0.25% of the sample.

Broad study findings and their caveats: Correlated functional status among segregating V segments might reflect linkage disequilibrium, but an unknown experimental factor could not be ruled out. Because HLA typing was missing for some donors at each locus, association tests included only the typed subset. A further reported finding was that TCR beta sequences accurately predicted the HLA-A and HLA-B alleles for most subjects in the first cohort. According to a later analysis, TCR association rates differed among HLA loci, with DRB1 alleles showing the most associated TCRs and HLA-C alleles showing the fewest. A cluster of highly shared sequence variants was judged likely to represent a technical artifact of the sequencing pipeline. Several of the top co-occurrence clusters appeared to be linked to parvovirus B19, influenza, CMV and Epstein-Barr virus, according to a later analysis. Three of the identified cytomegalovirus-associated TCR beta chains were confirmed in vitro to be specific for cytomegalovirus antigens. When HLA alleles, especially DR and DQ, strongly co-occurred, attributing TCR associations to individual alleles was difficult. In an earlier analysis of about 600 of the donors, most TCR beta V segments appeared in productive rearrangements about 87% or about 30% of the time, broadly matching IMGT annotations. An association between a missense DCLRE1C variant and V-gene and J-gene trimming of TCR beta chains was found in a later genetic analysis and replicated in an independent cohort. Some IMGT-functional V segments, including TRBV6-2 and TRBV6-3, could not be distinguished by the 87-base-pair reads and were therefore excluded. In both the original and validation cohorts, the classifier was reported to diagnose cytomegalovirus status with high specificity and sensitivity. The authors suggested that the approach could potentially be generalized to other disease states and immunological phenotypes. This cohort had only TCR beta chains sequenced, and the lack of alpha or paired-chain data limited which features could be detected. The study listed 164 TCR beta chains as associated with cytomegalovirus. The presence/absence analyses assumed that sequencing depth was roughly uniform across donors, and that assumption may not be true. A later analysis found that HLA-associated TCR beta chains were more clonally expanded and had lower generation probabilities than equally common non-associated chains. A later genetic analysis reported fewer N-insertions in productive TCRs among donors in an Asian-associated ancestry cluster than the approximately 670-donor mean. Across donors, most TCR sequences were observed very rarely, whereas some public TCRs were present in many individuals. Immune exposure information for the cohort was limited to CMV serostatus. According to a later analysis, most CMV-associated TCR beta chains appeared to be HLA-restricted, and the HLA associations seemed to be driven largely by CMV exposure. Specific HLA alleles were associated with 16,951 TCR beta sequences at a false discovery rate of 0.05 in a later analysis. Over 15 rarely observed V segments, including chromosome 9 orphons, were excluded from the earlier analysis of 550 to 700 of the donors because counts were too low.

The rearrangement combines TRBV30 with TRBJ2-5, with the D gene uncertain. The receptor was isolated from a girl aged 2 to 10 in good health and CMV-seronegative. The sequencing sample was made of PBMCs. The nucleotides are TGTGCCTGGAGTAGCCGAGAGACCCAGTACTTC. This codes for CAWSSRETQYF.